This TCR beta chain was identified during a study of blood T cell repertoires in COVID-19 (dated by TCRdb to the early 2020s). For the study in its entirety: Samples from collaborators originated in the United States, Italy and Spain and spanned both the acute and convalescent phases of COVID-19. The prospective study material was composed of cDNA or gDNA derived from T cells, B-cell-depleted T cells, or PBMCs. The dataset comprised deeply sampled blood TCRbeta repertoires from subjects exposed to, actively infected with, or recovered from COVID-19. The repertoires were released in a freely available public database intended as a resource for research on the immune response to SARS-CoV-2. The samples were drawn from the first 160 participants of the ongoing ImmuneRACE study and from some 1,300 subjects provided by 6 global collaborators. Nearly every sample came with metadata listing a de-identified subject ID, COVID-19 status, age in years and sex. Where HLA class I and class II types were available, the types were taken from metadata supplied by the sample provider, not from assay-based typing.

Whole blood was collected in K2EDTA tubes by collaborating institutions according to the institutions' own protocols. For TCRbeta analysis, collaborators shipped samples as frozen whole blood, isolated PBMCs, or DNA extracted from either of those sample types. What the research found in general, with its limitations: The amount of clinical and demographic metadata varied by source and participant and was provided uncurated.

V is reduced by 1 base and J by 6 bases, leaving a spacing of 13 bases between them. CDR1 and CDR2, per the germline V gene (reference sequence), are MNHEY and SMNVEV. The CDR3 holds 15 amino acids from the cysteine to the phenylalanine. Of all the DNA, just the CDR3 is kept, 45 bases in frame from base 1. TCRbeta CDR3 regions were amplified from genomic DNA by means of the immunoSEQ Assay, a bias-controlled multiplex PCR. On the authors' methods: Within the assay, amplification of reference gene primers was used to estimate how many nucleated cells each sample contained. Sequence reads were collapsed and filtered to measure the absolute abundance of every unique TCRbeta CDR3 rearrangement. For each sample, productive Simpson clonality was calculated as the square root of Simpson's diversity index across productive rearrangements. Here the immuneACCESS table is served through TCRdb, limited to in-frame sequences with V and J called. Missing clones are a known gap in these copies; in checked studies unresolved V genes cover under half, and the rest lacks a known reason. V and J calls and clone size are given by that table; D and trimming were obtained from the DNA. Within this sample are some 66,000 clones, with roughly three quarters of them counted one time only. The ten largest make up approximately 52% of the sample.

Details on this clone: Its antigen is currently not known. Base qualities are not at hand, and no much larger clone is one base apart.

The source material was peripheral blood. This TCR was sampled from a woman older than 75 with acute or convalescent COVID-19. This chain joins TRBV27 to TRBJ1-5, with an unclear D gene assignment. The CDR3 region has the sequence CASSLYRGKGQPQHF. The nucleotide sequence reads as follows: TGTGCCAGCAGTTTATACCGGGGTAAGGGTCAGCCCCAGCATTTT.